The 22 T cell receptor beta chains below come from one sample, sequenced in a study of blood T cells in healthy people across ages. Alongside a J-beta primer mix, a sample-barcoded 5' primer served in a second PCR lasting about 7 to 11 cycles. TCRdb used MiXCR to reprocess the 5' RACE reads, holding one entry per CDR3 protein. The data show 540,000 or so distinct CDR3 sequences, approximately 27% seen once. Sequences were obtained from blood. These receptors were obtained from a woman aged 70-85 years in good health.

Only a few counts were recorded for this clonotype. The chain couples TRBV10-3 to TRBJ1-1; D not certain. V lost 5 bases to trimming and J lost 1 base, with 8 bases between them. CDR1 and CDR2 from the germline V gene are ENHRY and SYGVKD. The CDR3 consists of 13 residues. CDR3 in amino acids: CAISPTSNTEAFF. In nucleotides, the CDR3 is TGTGCCATCAGTCCGACCTCGAACACTGAAGCTTTCTTT.

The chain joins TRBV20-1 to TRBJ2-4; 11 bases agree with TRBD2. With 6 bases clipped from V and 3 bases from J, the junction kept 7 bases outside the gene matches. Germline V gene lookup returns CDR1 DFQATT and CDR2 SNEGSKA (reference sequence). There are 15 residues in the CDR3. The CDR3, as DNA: TGCAGTGCAGCAACTAGCGGGGGTTTCAAAAACATTCAGTACTTC. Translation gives CSAATSGGFKNIQYF.

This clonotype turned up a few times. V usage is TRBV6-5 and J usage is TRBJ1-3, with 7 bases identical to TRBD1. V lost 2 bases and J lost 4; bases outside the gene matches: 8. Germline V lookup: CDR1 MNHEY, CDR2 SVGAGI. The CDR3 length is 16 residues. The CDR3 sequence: CASSYALTGYGNTIYF. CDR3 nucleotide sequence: TGTGCCAGCAGTTACGCTTTGACAGGGTACGGAAACACCATATATTTT.

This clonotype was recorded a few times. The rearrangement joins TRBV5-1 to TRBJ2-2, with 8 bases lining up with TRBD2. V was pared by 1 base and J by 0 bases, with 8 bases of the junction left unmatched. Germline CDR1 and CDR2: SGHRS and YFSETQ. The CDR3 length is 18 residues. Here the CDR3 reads CASSLSRGDPSNTGELFF. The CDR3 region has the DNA TGCGCCAGCAGCTTGTCGCGGGGGGACCCTTCGAACACCGGGGAGCTGTTTTTT.

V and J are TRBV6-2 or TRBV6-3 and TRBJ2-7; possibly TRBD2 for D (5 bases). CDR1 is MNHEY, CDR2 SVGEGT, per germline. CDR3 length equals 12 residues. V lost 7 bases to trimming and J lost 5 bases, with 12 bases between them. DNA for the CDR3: TGTGCCAGCACCCAAGGAGGCCACGAGCAGTACTTC. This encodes CASTQGGHEQYF.

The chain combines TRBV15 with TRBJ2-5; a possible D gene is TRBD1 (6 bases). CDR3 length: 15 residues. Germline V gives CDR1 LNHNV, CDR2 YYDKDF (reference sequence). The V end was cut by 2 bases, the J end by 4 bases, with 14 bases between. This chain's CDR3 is CATSRLTGSAETQYF. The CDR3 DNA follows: TGTGCCACCAGCAGACTTACAGGGTCCGCAGAGACCCAGTACTTC.

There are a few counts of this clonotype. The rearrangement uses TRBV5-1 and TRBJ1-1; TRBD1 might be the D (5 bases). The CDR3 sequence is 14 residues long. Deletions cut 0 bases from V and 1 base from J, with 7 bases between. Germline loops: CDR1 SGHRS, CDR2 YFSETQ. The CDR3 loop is CASSLDRTNTEAFF. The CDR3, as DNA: TGCGCCAGCAGCTTGGACAGGACGAACACTGAAGCTTTCTTT.

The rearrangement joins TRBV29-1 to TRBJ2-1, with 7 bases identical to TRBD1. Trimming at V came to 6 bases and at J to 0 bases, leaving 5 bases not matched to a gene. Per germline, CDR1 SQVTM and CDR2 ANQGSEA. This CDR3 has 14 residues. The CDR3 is CSVPQGDSYNEQFF. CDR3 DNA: TGCAGCGTGCCCCAGGGGGACTCCTACAATGAGCAGTTCTTC.

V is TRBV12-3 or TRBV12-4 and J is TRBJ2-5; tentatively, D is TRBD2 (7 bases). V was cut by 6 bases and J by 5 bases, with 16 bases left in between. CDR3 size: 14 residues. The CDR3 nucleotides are TGTGCCAGCAGCTACGAGGGGGGGCGTGAGACCCAGTACTTC. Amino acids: CASSYEGGRETQYF.

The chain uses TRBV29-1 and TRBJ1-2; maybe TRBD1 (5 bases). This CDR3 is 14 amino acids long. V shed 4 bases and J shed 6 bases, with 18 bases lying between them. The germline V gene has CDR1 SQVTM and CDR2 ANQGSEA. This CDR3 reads CSVGGDDVGNGYTF. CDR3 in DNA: TGCAGCGTTGGGGGGGACGATGTTGGAAATGGCTACACCTTC.

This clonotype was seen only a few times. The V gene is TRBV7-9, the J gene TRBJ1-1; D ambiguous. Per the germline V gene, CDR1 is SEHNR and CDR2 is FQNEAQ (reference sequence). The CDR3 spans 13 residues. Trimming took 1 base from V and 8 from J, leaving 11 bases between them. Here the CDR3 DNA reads TGTGCCAGCAGCTTAGAGTTCTCGGTCGAAGCTTTCTTT. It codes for CASSLEFSVEAFF.

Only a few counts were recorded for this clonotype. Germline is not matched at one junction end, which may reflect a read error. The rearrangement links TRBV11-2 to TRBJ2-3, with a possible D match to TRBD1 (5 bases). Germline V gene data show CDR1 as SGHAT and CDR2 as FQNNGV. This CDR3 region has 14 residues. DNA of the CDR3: TGTGCCAGCAGCCAGACGACAGTCATCGAGACCCAGTACTTT. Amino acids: CASSQTTVIETQYF. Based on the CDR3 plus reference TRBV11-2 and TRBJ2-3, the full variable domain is EAGVAQSPRYKIIEKRQSVAFWCNPISGHATLYWYQQILGQGPKLLIQFQNNGVVDDSQLPKDRFSAERLKGVDSTLKIQPAKLEDSAVYLCASSQTTVIETQYFGPGTRLTVL.

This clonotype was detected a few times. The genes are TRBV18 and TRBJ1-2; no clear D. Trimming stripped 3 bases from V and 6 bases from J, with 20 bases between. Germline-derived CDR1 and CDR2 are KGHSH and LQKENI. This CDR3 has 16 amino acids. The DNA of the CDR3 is TGTGCCAGCTCACCCCTGAAGCGGGGTAGAGAGGATGGCTACACCTTC. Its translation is CASSPLKRGREDGYTF.

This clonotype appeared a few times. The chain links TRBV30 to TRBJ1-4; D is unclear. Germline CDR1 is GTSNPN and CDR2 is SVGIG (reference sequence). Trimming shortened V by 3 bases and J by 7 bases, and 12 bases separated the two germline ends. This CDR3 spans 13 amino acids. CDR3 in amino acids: CAWRLVPSEKLFF. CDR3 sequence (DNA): TGTGCCTGGAGGCTCGTCCCGTCTGAAAAACTGTTTTTT.

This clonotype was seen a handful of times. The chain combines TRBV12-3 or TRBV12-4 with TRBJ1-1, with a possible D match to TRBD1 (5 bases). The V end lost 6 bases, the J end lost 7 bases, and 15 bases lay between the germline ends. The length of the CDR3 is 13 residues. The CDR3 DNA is TGTGCCAGCAGCCCCGCGGGGGGTCTTGAAGCTTTCTTT. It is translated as CASSPAGGLEAFF.

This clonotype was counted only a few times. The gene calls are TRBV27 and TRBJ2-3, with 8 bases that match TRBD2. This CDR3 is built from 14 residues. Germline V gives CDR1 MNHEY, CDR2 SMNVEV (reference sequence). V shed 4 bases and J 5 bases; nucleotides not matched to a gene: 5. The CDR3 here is CASSSQRGIDTQYF. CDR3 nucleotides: TGTGCCAGCAGTTCTCAGCGGGGGATAGATACGCAGTATTTT.

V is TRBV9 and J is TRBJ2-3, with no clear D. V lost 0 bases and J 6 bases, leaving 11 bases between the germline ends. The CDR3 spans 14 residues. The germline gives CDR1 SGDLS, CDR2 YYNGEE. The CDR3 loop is CASSVGPAKDTQYF. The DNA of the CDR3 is TGTGCCAGCAGCGTAGGACCGGCCAAGGATACGCAGTATTTT.

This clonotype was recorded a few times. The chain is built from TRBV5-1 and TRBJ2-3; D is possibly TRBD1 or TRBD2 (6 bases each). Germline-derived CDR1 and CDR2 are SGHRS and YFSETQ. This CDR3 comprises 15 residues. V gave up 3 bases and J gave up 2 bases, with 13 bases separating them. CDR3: CASSSSGAFTDTQYF. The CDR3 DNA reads TGCGCCAGCAGCTCCTCGGGGGCCTTCACAGATACGCAGTATTTT.

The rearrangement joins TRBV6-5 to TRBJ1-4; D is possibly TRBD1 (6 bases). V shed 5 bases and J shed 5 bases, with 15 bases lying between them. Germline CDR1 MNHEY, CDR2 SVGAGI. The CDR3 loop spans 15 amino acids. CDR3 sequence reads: CASSTPQGKNEKLFF. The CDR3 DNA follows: TGTGCCAGCAGTACCCCCCAGGGGAAGAATGAAAAACTGTTTTTT.

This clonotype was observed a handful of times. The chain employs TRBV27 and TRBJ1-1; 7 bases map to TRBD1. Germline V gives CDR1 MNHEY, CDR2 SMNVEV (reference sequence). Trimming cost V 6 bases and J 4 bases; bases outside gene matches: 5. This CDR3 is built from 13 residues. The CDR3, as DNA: TGTGCCAGCAGACCACAGGGGAGCACTGAAGCTTTCTTT. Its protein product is CASRPQGSTEAFF.

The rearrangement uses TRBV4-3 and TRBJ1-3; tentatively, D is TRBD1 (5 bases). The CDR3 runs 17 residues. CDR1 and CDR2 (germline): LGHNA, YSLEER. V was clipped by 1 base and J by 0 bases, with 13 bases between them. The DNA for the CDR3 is TGCGCCAGCAGCCAAGGGAGTTCCGGGGGCTCTGGAAACACCATATATTTT. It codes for CASSQGSSGGSGNTIYF.

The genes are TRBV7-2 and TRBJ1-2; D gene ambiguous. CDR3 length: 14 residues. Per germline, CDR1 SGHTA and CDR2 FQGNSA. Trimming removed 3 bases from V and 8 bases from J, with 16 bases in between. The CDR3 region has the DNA TGTGCCAGCAGCTTTCTACTCGACTCGTCCGGCTACACCTTC. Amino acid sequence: CASSFLLDSSGYTF.